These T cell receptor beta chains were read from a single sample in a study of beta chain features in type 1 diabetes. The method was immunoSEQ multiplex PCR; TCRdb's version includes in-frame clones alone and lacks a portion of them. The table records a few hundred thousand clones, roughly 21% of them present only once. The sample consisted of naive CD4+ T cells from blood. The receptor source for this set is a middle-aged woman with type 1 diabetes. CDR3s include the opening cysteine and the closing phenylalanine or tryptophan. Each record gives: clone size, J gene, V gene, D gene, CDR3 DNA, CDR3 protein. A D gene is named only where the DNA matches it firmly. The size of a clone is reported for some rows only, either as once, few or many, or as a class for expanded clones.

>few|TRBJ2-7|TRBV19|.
TGTGCCAGTAGTGACCGGTCCAGGGGGGCCTACGAGCAGTACTTC
CASSDRSRGAYEQYF
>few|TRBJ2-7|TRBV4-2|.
TGTGCCAGCAGCCAGGGGCAGGGGACGTACGAGCAGTACTTC
CASSQGQGTYEQYF
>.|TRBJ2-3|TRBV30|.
TGTGCCTGGAGTGAGGGGTATGCTAGCACAGATACGCAGTATTTT
CAWSEGYASTDTQYF
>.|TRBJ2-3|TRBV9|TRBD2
TGTGCCAGCAGCGTGAGGACTAGCGGGAGCACAGATACGCAGTATTTT
CASSVRTSGSTDTQYF
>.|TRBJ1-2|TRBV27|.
TGTGCCAGTGGGGAGAGCTACTCTAACTATGGCTACACCTTC
CASGESYSNYGYTF
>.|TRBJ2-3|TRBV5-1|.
TGCGCCAGCAGTTACACAGATACGCAGTATTTT
CASSYTDTQYF
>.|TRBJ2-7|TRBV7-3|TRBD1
TGTGCCAGCAGCTTAACCGGGACAGTATCCTACGAGCAGTACTTC
CASSLTGTVSYEQYF
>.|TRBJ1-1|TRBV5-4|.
TGTGCCAGCAGCGCTCCCCGAGGGCAGAACACTGAAGCTTTCTTT
CASSAPRGQNTEAFF
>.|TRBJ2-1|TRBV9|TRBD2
TGTGCCAGCAGCGGGGGGACTAGCGACTACAATGAGCAGTTCTTC
CASSGGTSDYNEQFF
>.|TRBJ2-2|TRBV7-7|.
TGTGCTAGCAGCTTGGACTTGACTGGGGAGCTGTTTTTT
CASSLDLTGELFF
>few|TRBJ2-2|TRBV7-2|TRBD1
TGTGCCAGCAGCCCTAGACAGGGGGCGATAACCGGGGAGCTGTTTTTT
CASSPRQGAITGELFF
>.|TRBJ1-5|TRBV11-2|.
TGTGCCAGCAGCTTAGCCATCGGGAATCAGCCCCAGCATTTT
CASSLAIGNQPQHF
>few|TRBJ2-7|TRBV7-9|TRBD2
TGTGCCAGCAGCTTAACTAGCGGGAGACCCGGCTTC
CASSLTSGRPGF
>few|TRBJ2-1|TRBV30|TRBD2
TGTGCCTGGAGTGTAAGCGGGGAAAATGAGCAGTTCTTC
CAWSVSGENEQFF
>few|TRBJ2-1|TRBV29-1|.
TGCAGCTACGCCTCGGGAATCTACAATGAGCAGTTCTTC
CSYASGIYNEQFF
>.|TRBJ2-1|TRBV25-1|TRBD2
TGTGCCAGCAGTGACGTCAGCGGGAGATCCTACAATGAGCAGTTCTTC
CASSDVSGRSYNEQFF
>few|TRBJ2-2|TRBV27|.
TGTGCCAGCAGTTTCTGGGCCGGGGGTGGACACACCGGGGAGCTGTTTTTT
CASSFWAGGGHTGELFF
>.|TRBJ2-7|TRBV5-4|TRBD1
TGTGCCAGCAGCTCCACCGGGACAGGGCCCTACGAGCAGTACTTC
CASSSTGTGPYEQYF
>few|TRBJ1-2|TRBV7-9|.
TGTGCCAGCAGCTTCGGGGATGGCTACACCTTC
CASSFGDGYTF
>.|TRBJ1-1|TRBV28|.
TGTGCCAGCAGATTACGGGGGAGTTCTGAAGCTTTCTTT
CASRLRGSSEAFF
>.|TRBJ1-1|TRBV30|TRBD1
TGTGCCTGGAGTGGAGGGACAGGGGAAGCTTTCTTT
CAWSGGTGEAFF
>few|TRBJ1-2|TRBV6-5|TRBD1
TGTGCCAGCATTGGGACAGGGGATGGCTACACCTTC
CASIGTGDGYTF
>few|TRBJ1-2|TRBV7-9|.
TGTGCCAGCAGCTTAGGGCCCGGCAGGGTTCATGGCTACACCTTC
CASSLGPGRVHGYTF
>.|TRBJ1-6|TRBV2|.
TGTGCCAGCAGCCTGAACGTCGAGGGAAGTTCACCCCTCCACTTT
CASSLNVEGSSPLHF
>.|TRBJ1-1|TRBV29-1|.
TGCAGCTTCTGGACTGGCATGAACACTGAAGCTTTCTTT
CSFWTGMNTEAFF
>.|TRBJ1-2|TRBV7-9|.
TGTGCCAGCAGCCGAAGACTCATAGCTAACTATGGCTACACCTTC
CASSRRLIANYGYTF
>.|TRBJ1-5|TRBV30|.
TGTGCCTGGAGTGTACCGGGTACCAAGGATCAGCCCCAGCATTTT
CAWSVPGTKDQPQHF
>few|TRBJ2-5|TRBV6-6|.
TGTGCCAGCAGTCCCGGTAGAGGGTTTCGCCAAGAGACCCAGTACTTC
CASSPGRGFRQETQYF
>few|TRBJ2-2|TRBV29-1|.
TGCAGCGTTGCAGGTTCGGCCGGGGAGCTGTTTTTT
CSVAGSAGELFF
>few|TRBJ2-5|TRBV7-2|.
TGTGCCAGCAGCATTGAGCAGACCCAGTACTTC
CASSIEQTQYF
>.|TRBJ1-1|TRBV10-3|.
TGTGCCATCAGGACTCCGGGACTGCTTACTGAAGCTTTCTTT
CAIRTPGLLTEAFF
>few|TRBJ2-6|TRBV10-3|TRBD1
TGTGCCATCAGTGCCGGGACAGGCCGGCCTGGGGCCAACGTCCTGACTTTC
CAISAGTGRPGANVLTF
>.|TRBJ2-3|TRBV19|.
TGTGCCAGTAGTATAGACTTGTATACGCAGTATTTT
CASSIDLYTQYF
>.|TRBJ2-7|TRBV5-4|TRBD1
TGTGCCAGCAGCACCGGGACAGCCACCTACGAGCAGTACTTC
CASSTGTATYEQYF
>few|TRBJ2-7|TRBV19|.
TGTGCCAGTAGTGACGGGGTCGGTTCCCTCGAGCAGTACTTC
CASSDGVGSLEQYF
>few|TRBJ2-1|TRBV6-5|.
TGTGCCAGCAGTACGTTGGAGGGCCCGGCGTTCTTC
CASSTLEGPAFF
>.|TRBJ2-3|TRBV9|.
TGTGCCAGCAGCGTTCGGGCCGGACAGAAGACAGATACGCAGTATTTT
CASSVRAGQKTDTQYF
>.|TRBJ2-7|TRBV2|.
TGTGCCAGCAGCAGCTCCTACGAGCAGTACTTC
CASSSSYEQYF
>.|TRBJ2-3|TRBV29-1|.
TGCAGCGCGGACAGCTACCCAGATACGCAGTATTTT
CSADSYPDTQYF
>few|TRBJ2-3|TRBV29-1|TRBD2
TGCAGCGTAACCTTAGCGGGAGGGCCAACAGATACGCAGTATTTT
CSVTLAGGPTDTQYF
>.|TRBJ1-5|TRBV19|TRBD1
TGTGCCAGTACGGATCAGGGGGCTCGGGATCAGCCCCAGCATTTT
CASTDQGARDQPQHF
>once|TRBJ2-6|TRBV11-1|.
TGTGCCAGCAGCTACAGCACAACTGGGGCCAACGTCCTGACTTTC
CASSYSTTGANVLTF
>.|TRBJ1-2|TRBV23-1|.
TGCGCCACCCCCCAAAGGGGTAGAGGAGAGAACTATGGCTACACCTTC
CATPQRGRGENYGYTF
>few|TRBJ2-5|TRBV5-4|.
TGTGCCAGCAGCTTCGGCAGGAGGGAGGAGACCCAGTACTTC
CASSFGRREETQYF
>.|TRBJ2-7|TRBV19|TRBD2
TGTGCCAGTAGTATCGGTAGCGGGAGTATCTACGAGCAGTACTTC
CASSIGSGSIYEQYF
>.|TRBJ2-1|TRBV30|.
TGTGCCTGGACGCGGGGTTACAATGAGCAGTTCTTC
CAWTRGYNEQFF
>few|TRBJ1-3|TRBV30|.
TGTGCCTGGACCTCCGGGGGTTCTGGAAACACCATATATTTT
CAWTSGGSGNTIYF
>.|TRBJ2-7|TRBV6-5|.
TGTGCCAGCAGTTACTCTCGCGGGGCCAGGAACGAGCAGTACTTC
CASSYSRGARNEQYF
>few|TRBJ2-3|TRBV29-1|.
TGCAGCTCCCGCCCCCAGGGTGGGGGGAGCACAGATACGCAGTATTTT
CSSRPQGGGSTDTQYF
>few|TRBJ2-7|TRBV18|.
TGTGCCAGCTCACCTCCGGGACACTACGAGCAGTACTTC
CASSPPGHYEQYF